This T cell receptor beta chain was recorded in a study of identical twins. TCRdb reprocessed the 5' RACE reads via MiXCR and lists one record per CDR3 protein. The repertoire holds over 600,000 distinct CDR3 sequences, with 20% to 25% as singletons. The study's findings and limits: Conclusions relied on cross-sectional statistical analysis, not following the same donors. With abundant cord blood beta clonotypes, insertions were fewer; memory repertoires showed no such pattern. Researchers caution that invariant MAIT and iNKT cells could partly confound zero-insertion analyses.

The CDR3 runs to 16 residues. A word on this clonotype: Its antigen is undetermined. At one end, the junction sequence differs from germline, possibly due to a read error.

The sample was also linked to a second study, of T cells expressing NK-cell markers.

The sample was PBMCs. The J gene is TRBJ2-2, the V gene TRBV12-3 or TRBV12-4, with 12 bases identical to TRBD2. This TCR was sampled from a woman aged 18-29 years in good health. CDR3 nucleotide sequence: TGTGCCAGCAGTCTAGCGGGAGGGCCTCGGGGCGGGGAGCTGTTTTTT. It specifies CASSLAGGPRGGELFF.